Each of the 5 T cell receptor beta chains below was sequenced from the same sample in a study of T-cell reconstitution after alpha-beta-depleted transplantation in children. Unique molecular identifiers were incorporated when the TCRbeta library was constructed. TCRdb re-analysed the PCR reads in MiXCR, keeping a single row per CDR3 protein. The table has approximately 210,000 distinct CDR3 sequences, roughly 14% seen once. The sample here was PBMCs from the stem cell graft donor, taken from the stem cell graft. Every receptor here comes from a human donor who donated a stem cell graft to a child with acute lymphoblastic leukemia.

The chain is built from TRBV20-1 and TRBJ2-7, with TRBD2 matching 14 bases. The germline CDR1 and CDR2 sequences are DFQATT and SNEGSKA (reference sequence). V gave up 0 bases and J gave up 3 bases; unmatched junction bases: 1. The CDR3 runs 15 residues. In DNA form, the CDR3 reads TGCAGTGCTAGAGATGGGACTAGCGGGAGCTACGAGCAGTACTTC. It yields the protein CSARDGTSGSYEQYF.

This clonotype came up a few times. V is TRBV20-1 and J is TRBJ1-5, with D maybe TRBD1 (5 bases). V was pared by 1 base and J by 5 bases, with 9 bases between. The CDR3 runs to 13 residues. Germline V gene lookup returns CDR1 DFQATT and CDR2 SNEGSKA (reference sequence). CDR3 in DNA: TGCAGTGCTAGAGTATCCAGGGATCAGCCCCAGCATTTT. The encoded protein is CSARVSRDQPQHF.

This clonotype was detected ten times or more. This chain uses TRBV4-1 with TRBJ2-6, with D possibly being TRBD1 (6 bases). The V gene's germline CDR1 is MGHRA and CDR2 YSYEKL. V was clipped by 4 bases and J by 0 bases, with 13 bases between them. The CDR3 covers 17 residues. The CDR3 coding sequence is TGCGCCAGCAGCCTGGACAGTTTGATCTCTGGGGCCAACGTCCTGACTTTC. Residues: CASSLDSLISGANVLTF.

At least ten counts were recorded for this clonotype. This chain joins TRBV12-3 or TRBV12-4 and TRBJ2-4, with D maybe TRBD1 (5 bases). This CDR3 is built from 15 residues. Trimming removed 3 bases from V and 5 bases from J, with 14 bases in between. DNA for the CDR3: TGTGCCAGCAGTTTTCTCCAGGGCCCCGAAAACATTCAGTACTTC. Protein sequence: CASSFLQGPENIQYF.

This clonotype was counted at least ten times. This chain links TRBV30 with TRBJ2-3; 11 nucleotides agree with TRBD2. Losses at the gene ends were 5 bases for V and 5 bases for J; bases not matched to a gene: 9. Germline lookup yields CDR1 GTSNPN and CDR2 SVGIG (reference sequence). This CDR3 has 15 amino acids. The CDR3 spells CAWGVSGRAVDTQYF. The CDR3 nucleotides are TGTGCCTGGGGGGTTAGCGGGAGGGCCGTAGATACGCAGTATTTT.